This T cell receptor (beta chain) emerged from a study of cytomegalovirus exposure and HLA in healthy donors. Findings and caveats of the study: Presence/absence analyses rested on an assumption that sequencing depth was roughly uniform across donors.

Remarks on this clone: Its antigen is currently unknown.

Looked up from germline, CDR1 is MNHNY and CDR2 is SVGAGI (reference sequence). V was pared by 7 bases and J by 1 base, with 18 bases between. The CDR3 extends over 16 amino acids. Use of 60 Vbeta and 13 Jbeta primers characterized the PCR. Per the original methods: A later analysis tallied tens of millions of unique TCR beta chains, around 11 million of them shared. Sequenced by immunoSEQ multiplex PCR; TCRdb stores in-frame clones only, minus some. That table supplies the V and J calls and clone size; D and trimming were determined from the DNA. The sample table includes about 210,000 clones. The chain links TRBV6-6 to TRBJ2-3; D might be TRBD1 (7 bases). The sequence came from a woman under 40 in good health and CMV-seropositive. The sample taken for sequencing was PBMCs. As DNA, the CDR3 is TGTGCCAGCAACCGGAGGAGGGGGCAGGGCACAGATACGCAGTATTTT. Its protein product is CASNRRRGQGTDTQYF.